These T cell receptor beta chains were read from a single sample in a study of shared clonotypes between healthy human individuals. The repertoire was sequenced with immunoSEQ multiplex PCR; TCRdb's copy has only in-frame clones and lacks some. The sample carries approximately 2.4 million clones, approximately 95% recorded once. Sample: naive CD4+ T cells sorted from blood. The receptor source for this set is a man aged 18 to 35 in good health. Each CDR3 is given with its conserved first and last residue. Fields, in order: D gene, V gene, clone size, J gene, CDR3 protein, CDR3 DNA. D genes are given only for firm matches. Rows give clone size only sometimes, using once, few, many, or a class for an expanded clone.

D gene: .
V gene: TRBV10-3
clone size: .
J gene: TRBJ1-1
CDR3 protein: CAISESDFEAFF
CDR3 DNA: TGTGCCATCAGTGAGTCGGACTTTGAAGCTTTCTTT

D gene: .
V gene: TRBV10-3
clone size: .
J gene: TRBJ2-3
CDR3 protein: CAIRGRTDTQYF
CDR3 DNA: TGTGCCATCAGGGGGCGCACAGATACGCAGTATTTT

D gene: .
V gene: TRBV5-5
clone size: .
J gene: TRBJ2-1
CDR3 protein: CASSPGTPSYNEQFF
CDR3 DNA: TGTGCCAGCAGCCCCGGGACCCCATCCTACAATGAGCAGTTCTTC

D gene: TRBD1
V gene: TRBV7-6
clone size: .
J gene: TRBJ2-7
CDR3 protein: CASSDRQGYNYEQYF
CDR3 DNA: TGTGCCAGCAGCGACCGACAGGGGTACAATTACGAGCAGTACTTC

D gene: .
V gene: TRBV11-1
clone size: .
J gene: TRBJ1-6
CDR3 protein: CASSLAGQPTPLHF
CDR3 DNA: TGTGCCAGCAGCTTAGCCGGACAGCCTACACCCCTCCACTTT

D gene: .
V gene: TRBV18
clone size: .
J gene: TRBJ1-1
CDR3 protein: CASSPLGAENTEAFF
CDR3 DNA: TGTGCCAGCTCACCACTAGGGGCTGAGAACACTGAAGCTTTCTTT

D gene: .
V gene: TRBV18
clone size: .
J gene: TRBJ1-3
CDR3 protein: CASSPGASSGNTIYF
CDR3 DNA: TGTGCCAGCTCACCCGGGGCCAGCTCTGGAAACACCATATATTTT

D gene: TRBD1
V gene: TRBV6-1
clone size: .
J gene: TRBJ2-1
CDR3 protein: CASRVGGWDEQFF
CDR3 DNA: TGTGCCAGCAGGGTAGGGGGCTGGGATGAGCAGTTCTTC

D gene: TRBD2
V gene: TRBV5-4
clone size: .
J gene: TRBJ2-3
CDR3 protein: CASSLTQTSGRPWDTQYF
CDR3 DNA: TGTGCCAGCAGCTTGACTCAGACTAGCGGGAGGCCGTGGGATACGCAGTATTTT

D gene: .
V gene: TRBV4-1
clone size: .
J gene: TRBJ2-1
CDR3 protein: CASSQGGGPYNEQFF
CDR3 DNA: TGCGCCAGCAGCCAAGGAGGCGGTCCCTACAATGAGCAGTTCTTC

D gene: .
V gene: TRBV28
clone size: few
J gene: TRBJ2-7
CDR3 protein: CASSLAATYEQYF
CDR3 DNA: TGTGCCAGCAGTTTAGCGGCAACATACGAGCAGTACTTC

D gene: .
V gene: TRBV5-8
clone size: .
J gene: TRBJ1-2
CDR3 protein: CASSWRGRGYTF
CDR3 DNA: TGTGCCAGCAGCTGGAGGGGACGGGGCTACACCTTC

D gene: TRBD2
V gene: TRBV19
clone size: .
J gene: TRBJ2-1
CDR3 protein: CASISGGPGSYNEQFF
CDR3 DNA: TGTGCCAGTATTTCGGGAGGCCCCGGCTCCTACAATGAGCAGTTCTTC

D gene: .
V gene: TRBV6-5
clone size: few
J gene: TRBJ1-3
CDR3 protein: CASRTTGSSGNTIYF
CDR3 DNA: TGTGCCAGCAGAACTACAGGGAGCTCTGGAAACACCATATATTTT

D gene: .
V gene: TRBV4-1
clone size: .
J gene: TRBJ1-1
CDR3 protein: CASSQVGFGNEAFF
CDR3 DNA: TGCGCCAGCAGCCAAGTAGGGTTCGGCAATGAAGCTTTCTTT

D gene: .
V gene: TRBV2
clone size: few
J gene: TRBJ1-6
CDR3 protein: CASHLPSNSPLHF
CDR3 DNA: TGTGCCAGCCATTTGCCATCCAATTCACCCCTCCACTTT

D gene: TRBD1
V gene: TRBV29-1
clone size: .
J gene: TRBJ1-1
CDR3 protein: CSVQETGTGTEAFF
CDR3 DNA: TGCAGCGTTCAAGAGACAGGGACGGGCACTGAAGCTTTCTTT

D gene: .
V gene: TRBV30
clone size: once
J gene: TRBJ2-7
CDR3 protein: CAWSVGGEQYF
CDR3 DNA: TGTGCCTGGAGTGTAGGCGGCGAGCAGTACTTC

D gene: .
V gene: TRBV4-1
clone size: .
J gene: TRBJ2-3
CDR3 protein: CASSLGGQFSTDTQYF
CDR3 DNA: TGCGCCAGCAGCCTTGGCGGACAGTTTAGCACAGATACGCAGTATTTT

D gene: .
V gene: TRBV5-1
clone size: once
J gene: TRBJ1-4
CDR3 protein: CASSLSGGHRNEKLFF
CDR3 DNA: TGCGCCAGCAGCTTGTCGGGTGGACACAGAAATGAAAAACTGTTTTTT

D gene: .
V gene: TRBV6-1
clone size: .
J gene: TRBJ1-2
CDR3 protein: CASSETARANYGYTF
CDR3 DNA: TGTGCCAGCAGTGAAACGGCCAGAGCTAACTATGGCTACACCTTC

D gene: .
V gene: TRBV30
clone size: .
J gene: TRBJ1-4
CDR3 protein: CAWSPIATNEKLFF
CDR3 DNA: TGTGCCTGGAGCCCGATTGCAACTAATGAAAAACTGTTTTTT

D gene: .
V gene: TRBV18
clone size: .
J gene: TRBJ2-2
CDR3 protein: CASSPNPNTGELFF
CDR3 DNA: TGTGCCAGCTCACCCAACCCGAACACCGGGGAGCTGTTTTTT

D gene: .
V gene: TRBV5-1
clone size: .
J gene: TRBJ1-1
CDR3 protein: CASSPAVGPMNTEAFF
CDR3 DNA: TGCGCCAGCAGCCCGGCAGTAGGACCGATGAACACTGAAGCTTTCTTT

D gene: .
V gene: TRBV7-2
clone size: once
J gene: TRBJ2-5
CDR3 protein: CASSLGTSQETQYF
CDR3 DNA: TGTGCCAGCAGCTTAGGGACGTCACAAGAGACCCAGTACTTC

D gene: .
V gene: TRBV7-2
clone size: .
J gene: TRBJ1-4
CDR3 protein: CVVRLNEKLFF
CDR3 DNA: TGTGTCGTGCGACTTAATGAAAAACTGTTTTTT